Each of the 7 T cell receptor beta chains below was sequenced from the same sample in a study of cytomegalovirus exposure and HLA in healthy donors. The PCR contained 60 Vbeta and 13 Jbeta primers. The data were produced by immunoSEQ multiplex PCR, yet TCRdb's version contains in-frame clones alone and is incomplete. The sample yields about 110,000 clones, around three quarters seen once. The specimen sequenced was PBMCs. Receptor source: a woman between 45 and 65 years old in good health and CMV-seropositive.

DNA for the CDR3: TGTGCCAGCAGGTCGGACAGGCGTAATGAAAAACTGTTTTTT. It is translated as CASRSDRRNEKLFF. This chain uses TRBV28 with TRBJ1-4; 7 bases fit TRBD1. Unmatched junction bases numbered 5, after V lost 6 bases and J lost 4 bases. The CDR3 is 14 amino acids. Germline V CDR1 and CDR2: MDHEN, SYDVKM. The variable domain in full, completed from reference TRBV28 and TRBJ1-4, reads DVKVTQSSRYLVKRTGEKVFLECVQDMDHENMFWYRQDPGLGLRLIYFSYDVKMKEKGDIPEGYSVSREKKERFSLILESASTNQTSMYLCASRSDRRNEKLFFGSGTQLSVL.

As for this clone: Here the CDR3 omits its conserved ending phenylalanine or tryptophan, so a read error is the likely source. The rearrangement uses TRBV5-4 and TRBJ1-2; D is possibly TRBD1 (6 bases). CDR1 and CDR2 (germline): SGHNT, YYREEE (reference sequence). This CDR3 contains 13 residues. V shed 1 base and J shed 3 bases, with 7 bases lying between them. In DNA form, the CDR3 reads TGTGCCAGCAGCTTGCCAGGGGACTATGGCTACACCCTC. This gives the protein CASSLPGDYGYTL.

The CDR3: CASSPVRETQYF. CDR3 sequence (DNA): TGTGCCAGCAGCCCCGTCCGGGAGACCCAGTACTTC. This chain links TRBV7-2 with TRBJ2-5; D is undetermined. Germline V lookup: CDR1 SGHTA, CDR2 FQGNSA. This CDR3 spans 12 amino acids. The V end was cut by 5 bases, the J end by 5 bases, with 9 bases between.

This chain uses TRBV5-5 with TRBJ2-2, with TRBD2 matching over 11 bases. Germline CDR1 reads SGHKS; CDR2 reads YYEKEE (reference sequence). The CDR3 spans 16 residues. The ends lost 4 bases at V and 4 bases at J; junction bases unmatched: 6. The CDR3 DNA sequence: TGTGCCAGCAGCGGGGGACTAGCGGAGAGCACCGGGGAGCTGTTTTTT. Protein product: CASSGGLAESTGELFF.

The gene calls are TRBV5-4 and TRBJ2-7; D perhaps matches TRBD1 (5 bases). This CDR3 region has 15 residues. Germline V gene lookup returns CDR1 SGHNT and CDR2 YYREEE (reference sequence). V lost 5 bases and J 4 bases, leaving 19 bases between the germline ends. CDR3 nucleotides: TGTGCCAGCAGTTCCACCGGAGACAGTGGTTACGAGCAGTACTTC. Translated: CASSSTGDSGYEQYF.

Written as DNA, the CDR3 is TGCGCCAGCAGCCAGCAATGGACTAGCGGGGGTCTAAGGGATACGCAGTATTTT. It codes for CASSQQWTSGGLRDTQYF. The genes are TRBV5-1 and TRBJ2-3, with 13 bases fitting TRBD2. CDR1 is SGHRS and CDR2 is YFSETQ in the germline V gene. V lost 4 bases to trimming and J lost 6 bases; unmatched junction nucleotides: 14. This CDR3 has 18 residues.

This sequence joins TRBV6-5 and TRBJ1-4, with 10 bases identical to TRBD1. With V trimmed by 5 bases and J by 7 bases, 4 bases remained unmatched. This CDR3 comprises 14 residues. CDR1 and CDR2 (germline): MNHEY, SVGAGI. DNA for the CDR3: TGTGCCAGCAGTCGACAGGGGGCCTCTGAAAAACTGTTTTTT. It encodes CASSRQGASEKLFF.